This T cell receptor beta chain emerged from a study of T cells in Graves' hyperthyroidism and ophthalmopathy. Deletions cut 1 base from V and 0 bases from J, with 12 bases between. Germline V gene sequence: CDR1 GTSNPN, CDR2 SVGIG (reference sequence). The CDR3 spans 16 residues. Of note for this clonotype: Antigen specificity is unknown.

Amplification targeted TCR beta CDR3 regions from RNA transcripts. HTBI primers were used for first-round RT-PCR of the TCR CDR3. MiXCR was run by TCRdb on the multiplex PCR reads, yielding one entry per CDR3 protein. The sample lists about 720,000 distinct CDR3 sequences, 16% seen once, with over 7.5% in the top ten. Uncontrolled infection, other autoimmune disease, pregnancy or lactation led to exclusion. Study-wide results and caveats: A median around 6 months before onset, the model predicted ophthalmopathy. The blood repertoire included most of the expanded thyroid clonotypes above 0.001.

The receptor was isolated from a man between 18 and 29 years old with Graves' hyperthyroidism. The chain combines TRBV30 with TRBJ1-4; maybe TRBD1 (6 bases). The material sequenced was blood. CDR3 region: CAWSETRGSTNEKLFF. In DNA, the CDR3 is TGTGCCTGGAGTGAAACTAGGGGGTCAACTAATGAAAAACTGTTTTTT.